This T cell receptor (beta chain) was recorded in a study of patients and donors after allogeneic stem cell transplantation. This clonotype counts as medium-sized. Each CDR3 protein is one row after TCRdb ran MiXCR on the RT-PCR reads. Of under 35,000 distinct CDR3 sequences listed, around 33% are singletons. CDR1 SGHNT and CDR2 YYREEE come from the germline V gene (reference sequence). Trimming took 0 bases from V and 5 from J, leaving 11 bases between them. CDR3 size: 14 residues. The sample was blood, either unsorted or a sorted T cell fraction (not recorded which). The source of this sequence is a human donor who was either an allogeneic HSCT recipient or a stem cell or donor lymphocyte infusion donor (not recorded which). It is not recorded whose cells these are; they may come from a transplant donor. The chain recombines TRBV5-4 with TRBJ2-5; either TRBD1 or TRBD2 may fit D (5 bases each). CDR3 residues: CASSLGGSWETQYF. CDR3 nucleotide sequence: TGTGCCAGCAGCTTGGGGGGGTCCTGGGAGACCCAGTACTTC.